This T cell receptor beta chain originates from a study of OX40 agonist ivuxolimab in advanced cancers. As for the study in general: Patients were infused with ivuxolimab every 2 weeks at 0.01 to 10 mg/kg. The dose-escalation cohort was about 80% male, with a mean age of about 56 years, ranging roughly 23 to 79.

The CDR3 consists of 13 residues. In germline, CDR1 is MNHGY, CDR2 SVAAGI. V was pared by 5 bases and J by 3 bases, with 1 base of the junction left unmatched. The study's findings and limits: Antigen specificity remained undetermined for the expanded peripheral T cells. Clonal expansion by week 6 occurred in CD4+ and CD8+ blood T cells (at 0.1 to 3.0 mg/kg).

In regard to this clone: As yet, its antigen is unknown.

Profiling relied on immunoSEQ multiplex PCR, and the TCRdb table lists in-frame clones only, not all of them. The sample lists fewer than 40,000 clones, approximately 89% occurring once. This receptor was identified in an adult with an advanced solid tumor such as melanoma, head and neck, liver or kidney cancer. The chain uses TRBV6-9 and TRBJ2-7, with TRBD2 identical over 10 bases. Sequenced here: CD4+ or CD8+ T cells sorted from blood, sampled in a trial of the OX40 agonist ivuxolimab. Written as DNA, the CDR3 is TGTGCCAGCAGTACTAGCGGGAACTACGAGCAGTACTTC. Its translation: CASSTSGNYEQYF.